What follows is one T cell receptor beta chain and its context. Primers included in the PCR were 60 Vbeta and 13 Jbeta primers. TCRdb keeps only in-frame clones here, not all; method: immunoSEQ multiplex PCR. Of fewer than 300,000 clones listed, roughly 88% are singletons. The data were obtained in a study of cytomegalovirus exposure and HLA in healthy donors. V was trimmed by 6 bases and J by 7 bases, leaving 13 bases between them. Germline V gene sequence: CDR1 SGHRS, CDR2 YFSETQ. This CDR3 is built from 13 residues. The source is a man aged 35 to 55 in good health and CMV-seropositive. The chain employs TRBV5-1 and TRBJ2-2; D gene ambiguous. The sequenced material came from PBMCs. Here the CDR3 DNA reads TGCGCCAGCAACAAAGCGATGGGCGGGGAGCTGTTTTTT. Translated: CASNKAMGGELFF.